The rows below give T cell receptor beta chains drawn from one sample of a study of Ad26.COV2.S vaccination and SARS-CoV-2 variants. Profiled with immunoSEQ multiplex PCR; TCRdb holds only in-frame clones, not every one. The data show 510,000 or so clones, roughly nine tenths seen once. Specimen: peripheral blood, collected in a trial of Ad26.COV2.S vaccine versus placebo. These TCRs come from a person between 18 and 60 years old who received the Ad26.COV2.S COVID-19 vaccine or a placebo. Each CDR3 is given with its conserved first and last residue. Each record gives: D gene, J gene, V gene, clone size, CDR3 protein, CDR3 DNA. A D gene is named only where the DNA matches it firmly. Rows give clone size only sometimes, using once, few, many, or a class for an expanded clone.

D gene: TRBD2; J gene: TRBJ2-3; V gene: TRBV28; clone size: -; CDR3 protein: CASSLSGGRTDTQYF; CDR3 DNA: TGTGCCAGCAGCCTCTCGGGGGGTCGGACAGATACGCAGTATTTT
D gene: -; J gene: TRBJ2-1; V gene: TRBV5-1; clone size: -; CDR3 protein: CASSLAGDNEQFF; CDR3 DNA: TGCGCCAGCAGCCTGGCTGGGGACAATGAGCAGTTCTTC
D gene: -; J gene: TRBJ2-7; V gene: TRBV7-3; clone size: -; CDR3 protein: CASSPQGVPYEQYF; CDR3 DNA: TGTGCCAGCAGCCCACAGGGAGTCCCCTACGAGCAGTACTTC
D gene: -; J gene: TRBJ2-7; V gene: TRBV4-2; clone size: once; CDR3 protein: CASSQFLSQSKISYEQYF; CDR3 DNA: TGTGCCAGCAGCCAATTTCTGTCCCAGAGTAAGATCTCCTACGAGCAGTACTTC
D gene: TRBD1; J gene: TRBJ2-3; V gene: TRBV11-3; clone size: -; CDR3 protein: CASSPGGDTQYF; CDR3 DNA: TGTGCCAGCAGCCCAGGGGGAGATACGCAGTATTTT
D gene: -; J gene: TRBJ2-2; V gene: TRBV4-3; clone size: -; CDR3 protein: CASSQSVAGELFF; CDR3 DNA: TGCGCCAGCAGCCAATCGGTGGCCGGGGAGCTGTTTTTT
D gene: -; J gene: TRBJ2-1; V gene: TRBV20-1; clone size: -; CDR3 protein: CSASRRELRDEQFF; CDR3 DNA: TGCAGTGCTAGTAGGAGGGAGCTGCGGGATGAGCAGTTCTTC
D gene: -; J gene: TRBJ2-2; V gene: TRBV11-3; clone size: -; CDR3 protein: CASSTGAGTGELFF; CDR3 DNA: TGTGCCAGCAGCACGGGGGCGGGCACCGGGGAGCTGTTTTTT
D gene: -; J gene: TRBJ1-6; V gene: TRBV2; clone size: few; CDR3 protein: CASRLANSYNSPLHF; CDR3 DNA: TGTGCCAGCAGGCTGGCTAACTCCTATAATTCACCCCTCCACTTT
D gene: TRBD2; J gene: TRBJ2-7; V gene: TRBV6-5; clone size: -; CDR3 protein: CASQRGSGGAYEQYF; CDR3 DNA: TGTGCCTCTCAGAGAGGCTCGGGGGGGGCCTACGAGCAGTACTTC
D gene: -; J gene: TRBJ1-3; V gene: TRBV28; clone size: -; CDR3 protein: CASSPATWTTGNTIYF; CDR3 DNA: TGTGCCAGCAGTCCGGCTACGTGGACAACTGGAAACACCATATATTTT
D gene: -; J gene: TRBJ2-1; V gene: TRBV3-1/TRBV3-2; clone size: once; CDR3 protein: CASSLRFCDNEQFF; CDR3 DNA: TGTGCCAGCAGCTTGAGGTTTTGCGACAATGAGCAGTTCTTC
D gene: -; J gene: TRBJ2-7; V gene: TRBV9; clone size: -; CDR3 protein: CASSVGWAATSYEQYF; CDR3 DNA: TGTGCCAGCAGCGTAGGGTGGGCGGCTACCTCCTACGAGCAGTACTTC
D gene: -; J gene: TRBJ2-1; V gene: TRBV5-5; clone size: -; CDR3 protein: CASSLGQIYNEQFF; CDR3 DNA: TGTGCCAGCAGCTTGGGACAAATATACAATGAGCAGTTCTTC
D gene: -; J gene: TRBJ2-3; V gene: TRBV2; clone size: -; CDR3 protein: CASTRDNTDTQYF; CDR3 DNA: TGTGCCAGCACCCGGGACAATACAGATACGCAGTATTTT
D gene: -; J gene: TRBJ2-5; V gene: TRBV29-1; clone size: -; CDR3 protein: CSVEGGWETQYF; CDR3 DNA: TGCAGCGTTGAAGGAGGTTGGGAGACCCAGTACTTC
D gene: -; J gene: TRBJ2-1; V gene: TRBV29-1; clone size: -; CDR3 protein: CSGRGGAVYNEQFF; CDR3 DNA: TGCAGCGGGAGGGGCGGGGCGGTATACAATGAGCAGTTCTTC
D gene: -; J gene: TRBJ2-5; V gene: TRBV27; clone size: -; CDR3 protein: CASTQETQYF; CDR3 DNA: TGTGCCAGCACGCAAGAGACCCAGTACTTC
D gene: -; J gene: TRBJ1-1; V gene: TRBV4-3; clone size: -; CDR3 protein: CASSQDGRRDTEAFF; CDR3 DNA: TGCGCCAGCAGCCAAGATGGGCGCAGGGACACTGAAGCTTTCTTT
D gene: -; J gene: TRBJ2-7; V gene: TRBV14; clone size: -; CDR3 protein: CASSQDKRTVSYEQYF; CDR3 DNA: TGTGCCAGCAGCCAAGATAAAAGGACGGTATCCTACGAGCAGTACTTC
D gene: TRBD2; J gene: TRBJ2-7; V gene: TRBV5-4; clone size: -; CDR3 protein: CASSLREGPYEQYF; CDR3 DNA: TGTGCCAGCAGCTTGCGGGAGGGACCCTACGAGCAGTACTTC
D gene: -; J gene: TRBJ1-1; V gene: TRBV30; clone size: -; CDR3 protein: CAWRRGGVRTEAFF; CDR3 DNA: TGTGCCTGGAGGAGGGGGGGTGTTCGCACTGAAGCTTTCTTT
D gene: -; J gene: TRBJ2-1; V gene: TRBV13; clone size: -; CDR3 protein: CASSLNNYNEQFF; CDR3 DNA: TGTGCCAGCAGCTTAAACAACTACAATGAGCAGTTCTTC